This T cell receptor (beta chain) was recovered during a study of control samples from healthy donors and cancer patients. This CDR3 has 14 residues. Germline V gene lookup returns CDR1 SNHLY and CDR2 FYNNEI. With 4 bases clipped from V and 4 bases from J, the junction kept 4 bases outside the gene matches. Method: immunoSEQ multiplex PCR; TCRdb's copy keeps in-frame clones and lacks some. The sample has approximately 140,000 clones, roughly 90% seen once. This sequence was found in a man in his thirties or forties in good health. The material sequenced was blood. The V gene is TRBV2, the J gene TRBJ2-3, with 8 bases that match TRBD2. CDR3 in amino acids: CASSGIAGSDTQYF. The CDR3 coding sequence is TGTGCCAGCAGTGGGATAGCGGGATCAGATACGCAGTATTTT. Using reference TRBV2 and TRBJ2-3 for the parts outside the CDR3, the full variable domain is EPEVTQTPSHQVTQMGQEVILRCVPISNHLYFYWYRQILGQKVEFLVSFYNNEISEKSEIFDDQFSVERPDGSNFTLKIRSTKLEDSAMYFCASSGIAGSDTQYFGPGTRLTVL.